These 28 T cell receptor beta chains were sequenced from one sample in a study of T cells in Graves' hyperthyroidism and ophthalmopathy. TCR beta CDR3 sequences were amplified from RNA transcripts. The study used the HTBI primer set for a first-round RT-PCR of the TCR CDR3. TCRdb used MiXCR to reprocess the multiplex PCR reads, holding one entry per CDR3 protein. The sample has approximately 620,000 distinct CDR3 sequences; about 14% are singletons. Sequencing was carried out using blood. The source of these receptors is a woman in her twenties or thirties with Graves' hyperthyroidism that later progressed to Graves' ophthalmopathy.

The chain carries TRBV4-3 and TRBJ1-2; 10 nucleotides line up with TRBD1. Germline trimming cut 2 bases from V and 1 base from J; bases unmatched to any gene: 13. The length of the CDR3 is 19 residues. Per germline, CDR1 LGHNA and CDR2 YSLEER. The CDR3 protein is CASSQQSPDRGSFNYGYTF. CDR3 nucleotide sequence: TGCGCCAGCAGCCAACAATCGCCGGACAGGGGGAGCTTTAACTATGGCTACACCTTC.

V is TRBV20-1 and J is TRBJ1-2, with TRBD1 identical over 9 bases. Trimming took 6 bases from V and 4 from J; bases not matched to a gene: 9. The CDR3 contains 14 residues. The V gene's germline CDR1 is DFQATT and CDR2 SNEGSKA (reference sequence). CDR3 coding DNA: TGCAGTGCCCCAGGACAGGGGCTAACCTATGGCTACACCTTC. Translation gives CSAPGQGLTYGYTF.

A word on this clonotype: This sequence may be a read error, since a much larger clone differs from it by one base. CDR3 amino acids: CAGSLATGRSEQFF. The CDR3 coding sequence is TGTGCCGGCAGCTTAGCCACAGGGAGAAGTGAGCAGTTCTTC. The V gene is TRBV11-3, the J gene TRBJ2-1, with a weak D call TRBD1 (6 bases). Germline CDR1 SGHNT, CDR2 YENEEA. This CDR3 has 14 residues.

To note about this clonotype: A much bigger clone sits one base away, suggesting this may be a read error. V gene TRBV11-3 combines with J gene TRBJ2-1; tentative D call: TRBD2 (5 bases). Per germline, CDR1 SGHNT and CDR2 YENEEA. The length of the CDR3 is 16 residues. The CDR3 reads CANSSLEGALYNEQFF. The DNA for the CDR3 is TGTGCCAACAGCTCTCTCGAGGGAGCGTTATACAATGAGCAGTTCTTC.

This clonotype was recorded many times. The chain couples TRBV5-6 to TRBJ2-2; TRBD1 matches 8 bases. The length of the CDR3 is 18 residues. CDR1 and CDR2 (germline): SGHDT, YYEEEE. Trimming took 0 bases from V and 1 from J; bases not matched to a gene: 8. The CDR3 DNA sequence: TGTGCCAGCAGCTTGGCCGCAGGGGGCATTTGGAACACCGGGGAGCTGTTTTTT. Translating it yields CASSLAAGGIWNTGELFF. Supplemented by reference TRBV5-6 and TRBJ2-2, the full variable domain reads DAGVTQSPTHLIKTRGQQVTLRCSPKSGHDTVSWYQQALGQGPQFIFQYYEEEERQRGNFPDRFSGHQFPNYSSELNVNALLLGDSALYLCASSLAAGGIWNTGELFFGEGSRLTVL.

This clonotype was counted at least ten times. The V call is TRBV5-1, the J call TRBJ2-1; 9 bases agree with TRBD2. The CDR3 has 15 residues. The germline gives CDR1 SGHRS, CDR2 YFSETQ. V was clipped by 0 bases and J by 8 bases; unmatched bases: 6. As DNA, the CDR3 is TGCGCCAGCAGCTTGGGGCTAGCGGGAAGTCATGAGCAGTTCTTC. It yields the protein CASSLGLAGSHEQFF.

The chain uses TRBV2 and TRBJ1-3; tentatively, D is TRBD1 (6 bases). The CDR3 spans 13 residues. With 3 bases removed from V and 8 bases from J, the gap between germline ends came to 11 bases. Germline values: CDR1 SNHLY, CDR2 FYNNEI. CDR3 nucleotide sequence: TGTGCCAGCAGTGACGGGGGCCGGGACACCATATATTTT. Protein sequence: CASSDGGRDTIYF.

This clonotype was observed at least ten times. V usage is TRBV27 and J usage is TRBJ2-7; either TRBD1 or TRBD2 may fit D (5 bases each). Trimming left V 4 bases short and J 5 bases short, with 12 bases between. CDR1 and CDR2 from the germline V gene are MNHEY and SMNVEV (reference sequence). The CDR3 covers 13 residues. The CDR3 bases are TGTGCCAGCAGTTCGGGACCTACACACGAGCAGTACTTC. As protein: CASSSGPTHEQYF.

This clonotype has ten or more counts. This chain uses TRBV12-3 or TRBV12-4 with TRBJ2-7, with 12 bases fitting TRBD2. The CDR3 extends over 17 amino acids. The junction had 8 bases not matched to a gene; V was cut back by 5 bases and J by 0 bases. The CDR3 nucleotides are TGTGCCAGCAGTAAGACTAGCGGGAGTCCTAGCTCCTACGAGCAGTACTTC. It encodes CASSKTSGSPSSYEQYF.

This clonotype was recorded many times. This rearrangement joins TRBV20-1 to TRBJ2-3; D is ambiguous. CDR3 size: 11 residues. The germline V and J ends were trimmed by 1 base and 9 bases, with 8 bases remaining between them. Germline CDR1 reads DFQATT; CDR2 reads SNEGSKA (reference sequence). Written as DNA, the CDR3 is TGCAGTGCTAGAGTTGGTTACACGCAGTATTTT. Amino acid sequence: CSARVGYTQYF.

The chain is built from TRBV19 and TRBJ2-1; D is uncertain. Per the germline V gene, CDR1 is LNHDA and CDR2 is SQIVND (reference sequence). V was clipped by 4 bases and J by 9 bases, with 16 bases between them. This CDR3 is built from 14 residues. The CDR3 protein is CASSTGDSESEQFF. In DNA, the CDR3 is TGTGCCAGTAGTACAGGCGACTCTGAGAGTGAGCAGTTCTTC.

This clonotype was counted a few times. One end of the junction is discordant with germline, which a read error may explain. The chain couples TRBV28 to TRBJ2-7; possibly TRBD1 or TRBD2 for D (5 bases each). The CDR3 is 14 amino acids. Germline V gives CDR1 MDHEN, CDR2 SYDVKM. CDR3 sequence: CVSSSRGPTYEQYF. The CDR3 DNA follows: TGTGTCAGCAGTTCCCGGGGCCCGACCTACGAGCAGTACTTC.

This rearrangement joins TRBV18 to TRBJ1-5, with a possible D match to TRBD1 (5 bases). Germline-derived CDR1 and CDR2 are KGHSH and LQKENI. Trimming pared 3 bases from V and 8 bases from J, leaving 14 bases between. This CDR3 is 14 amino acids long. In nucleotides, the CDR3 is TGTGCCAGCTCACCCTACCAGGGTGGTGAGCCCCAGCATTTT. Amino acids: CASSPYQGGEPQHF.

The gene calls are TRBV6-1 and TRBJ2-3; no reliable D call. V was shortened by 8 bases and J by 1 base, with 10 bases between the two germline ends. CDR1 is MNHNS and CDR2 is SASEGT in the germline V gene. The CDR3 contains 13 residues. The CDR3 sequence is CASCGRGTDTQYF. The CDR3 DNA reads TGTGCCAGCTGTGGTAGGGGCACAGATACGCAGTATTTT.

The V gene is TRBV5-1, the J gene TRBJ2-5; 8 nucleotides agree with TRBD1. This CDR3 has 15 residues. CDR1 and CDR2 (germline): SGHRS, YFSETQ. V lost 4 bases, J lost 4 bases, and 9 bases stayed unmatched. In nucleotides, the CDR3 is TGCGCCAGCAGCCCTGGGAGACAGGGGACAGAGACCCAGTACTTC. Its protein product is CASSPGRQGTETQYF. Full variable domain (outside the CDR3, taken from reference TRBV5-1 and TRBJ2-5): KAGVTQTPRYLIKTRGQQVTLSCSPISGHRSVSWYQQTPGQGLQFLFEYFSETQRNKGNFPGRFSGRQFSNSRSEMNVSTLELGDSALYLCASSPGRQGTETQYFGPGTRLLVL.

The V call is TRBV20-1, the J call TRBJ2-5; 13 bases are shared with TRBD2. The V gene's germline CDR1 is DFQATT and CDR2 SNEGSKA (reference sequence). The CDR3 has 16 residues. The ends lost 5 bases at V and 4 bases at J; junction bases unmatched: 10. CDR3 region: CSALRTSGSYGETQYF. The DNA of the CDR3 is TGCAGTGCTCTAAGGACTAGCGGGAGTTATGGAGAGACCCAGTACTTC.

This clonotype was found a few times. The gene calls are TRBV6-1 and TRBJ1-1; weak D call: TRBD1 (5 bases). The CDR3 contains 13 residues. V was cut by 6 bases and J by 7 bases, with 15 bases left in between. Germline lookup yields CDR1 MNHNS and CDR2 SASEGT. The CDR3 sequence: CASRSERDLEAFF. CDR3 coding DNA: TGTGCCAGCAGATCCGAGAGGGACCTTGAAGCTTTCTTT.

This clonotype was seen repeatedly, ten times or more. The gene calls are TRBV18 and TRBJ1-1; no clear D gene. Trimming pared 3 bases from V and 3 bases from J, leaving 11 bases between. The CDR3 length is 14 residues. Germline CDR1 KGHSH, CDR2 LQKENI. Here the CDR3 reads CASSPSTVYTEAFF. CDR3 DNA: TGTGCCAGCTCACCCTCCACGGTGTACACTGAAGCTTTCTTT. The full variable domain, with the rest looked up from reference TRBV18 and TRBJ1-1, is NAGVMQNPRHLVRRRGQEARLRCSPMKGHSHVYWYRQLPEEGLKFMVYLQKENIIDESGMPKERFSAEFPKEGPSILRIQQVVRGDSAAYFCASSPSTVYTEAFFGQGTRLTVV.

The table lists this clonotype with many counts. This chain joins TRBV28 and TRBJ1-2, with no clear D. CDR1 MDHEN and CDR2 SYDVKM come from the germline V gene. The CDR3 loop spans 13 amino acids. Trimming shortened V by 8 bases and J by 0 bases, and 10 bases separated the two germline ends. CDR3 bases: TGTGCCAGCGCGACACCGACTAACTATGGCTACACCTTC. It codes for CASATPTNYGYTF.

In this sample, this clonotype turned up once. The chain links TRBV5-1 to TRBJ2-5; weak D call: TRBD1 (5 bases). Germline loops: CDR1 SGHRS, CDR2 YFSETQ. V was trimmed by 5 bases and J by 5 bases, leaving 13 bases between them. This CDR3 contains 13 residues. This CDR3 is CASRSSAGETQYF. The CDR3 DNA sequence: TGCGCCAGCAGGTCGAGCGCAGGGGAGACCCAGTACTTC.

This clonotype came up a few times. This chain uses TRBV5-4 with TRBJ2-5, with 7 bases identical to TRBD1. The length of the CDR3 is 14 residues. J gave up 5 bases and V 2 bases, and 6 bases lay outside the gene matches. Germline V gives CDR1 SGHNT, CDR2 YYREEE (reference sequence). The CDR3, as DNA: TGTGCCAGCAGCTTCGCCGACAGGGACGAGACCCAGTACTTC. This translates into CASSFADRDETQYF.

This clonotype was observed at least ten times. The chain recombines TRBV9 with TRBJ2-1, with TRBD2 matching over 10 bases. This CDR3 has 17 residues. Trimming cost V 0 bases and J 5 bases; bases outside gene matches: 8. Germline V gene lookup returns CDR1 SGDLS and CDR2 YYNGEE. CDR3 sequence: CASSVGLAGAGDNEQFF. The CDR3 nucleotides read TGTGCCAGCAGCGTAGGGCTAGCGGGAGCAGGAGACAATGAGCAGTTCTTC.

The V and J genes are TRBV20-1 and TRBJ1-1; D is uncertain. Germline lookup yields CDR1 DFQATT and CDR2 SNEGSKA (reference sequence). The CDR3 is made up of 14 amino acids. The V end lost 0 bases, the J end lost 3 bases, and 11 bases lay between the germline ends. The CDR3 DNA is TGCAGTGCTAGAGAAGGCGAGGAGGACACTGAAGCTTTCTTT. It is translated as CSAREGEEDTEAFF.

This clonotype occurred many times. The chain joins TRBV30 to TRBJ1-4; tentatively, D is TRBD1 (6 bases). Germline CDR1 GTSNPN, CDR2 SVGIG (reference sequence). Trimming cost V 5 bases and J 8 bases, with 6 bases left between them. The CDR3 covers 10 residues. The CDR3 coding sequence is TGTGCCTGGCAGGGGGAAAAACTGTTTTTT. It codes for CAWQGEKLFF.

The table lists this clonotype with many counts. Here the CDR3 DNA reads TGTGCCAGTAGTGACGGACAGGGAATGGGCTACGAGCAGTACTTC. Translation gives CASSDGQGMGYEQYF. This rearrangement joins TRBV19 to TRBJ2-7; 8 nucleotides align to TRBD1. Trimming at V came to 5 bases and at J to 3 bases, leaving 9 bases not matched to a gene. CDR1 is LNHDA and CDR2 is SQIVND in the germline V gene (reference sequence). This CDR3 has 15 amino acids.

This chain's CDR3 is CASRLRGSYEQYF. CDR3 nucleotides: TGTGCCAGCAGACTAAGGGGCAGTTACGAGCAGTACTTC. J is TRBJ2-7 and V is TRBV27; D is possibly TRBD1 (5 bases). The V gene lost 6 bases and the J gene lost 4 bases, with 13 bases spanning the gap. The CDR3 extends over 13 amino acids. Germline CDR1 and CDR2: MNHEY and SMNVEV (reference sequence).

V and J are TRBV19 and TRBJ1-4; D call uncertain. The CDR3 is 13 amino acids. The V and J ends lost 6 bases and 0 bases respectively, with 5 bases between them. Germline V gene data show CDR1 as LNHDA and CDR2 as SQIVND (reference sequence). CDR3 amino acids: CASSVATNEKLFF. The CDR3 DNA sequence: TGTGCCAGTAGCGTGGCAACTAATGAAAAACTGTTTTTT.

This clonotype was seen ten or more times. This rearrangement joins TRBV6-2 or TRBV6-3 to TRBJ2-7; D is possibly TRBD1 or TRBD2 (5 bases each). Germline V gene sequence: CDR1 MNHEY, CDR2 SVGEGT. Trimming took 5 bases from V and 5 from J, leaving 16 bases between them. The CDR3 extends over 14 amino acids. The CDR3 DNA is TGTGCCAGCAGTAAATCGGGACCCTTCGACGAGCAGTACTTC. Its translation is CASSKSGPFDEQYF.